Detailed here is one T cell receptor (beta chain). Its matching antigen is unknown. This sample stems from a study of cytomegalovirus exposure and HLA in healthy donors. Between the trimmed V and J ends, which lost 0 bases and 3 bases, there was a span of 15 bases. The CDR3 is 16 amino acids. From germline, CDR1 is SGHRS and CDR2 YFSETQ. Study results and limitations: Reported performance of the classifier showed diagnosis of cytomegalovirus status with high specificity and sensitivity.

PCR employed 60 Vbeta and 13 Jbeta primers. Produced via immunoSEQ multiplex PCR; TCRdb's table is partial and in-frame only. The sample lists approximately 100,000 clones; 65% to 90% were seen once. Sequencing was done on a sample of PBMCs. The clonotype originates from a woman aged 18-29 years in good health and CMV-seronegative. V gene TRBV5-1 combines with J gene TRBJ1-1; no clear D gene. CDR3 nucleotides: TGCGCCAGCAGCTTGGGTCAGTTTTCGAGGGACACTGAAGCTTTCTTT. Amino acid sequence: CASSLGQFSRDTEAFF.